The 31 T cell receptor beta chains reported below all come from one sample, sequenced in a study of CD8+CD57+ T cells in acquired aplastic anemia. CD8+CD57+ cell expansion, shown by flow cytometry, had occurred in the patients selected for sequencing. According to the study, genomic DNA was the template for TCR beta VDJ and CDR3 profiling. TCRdb ran MiXCR on the reads and lists one entry per CDR3 protein. The sample contains 200,000 or so distinct CDR3 sequences, 65% of which appear only once. The specimen sequenced was sorted CD4+, CD8+, or CD8+CD57+ T cells (not recorded which) from PBMCs. These receptors came from a human donor with aplastic anemia.

The table lists this clonotype with a count of one. V and J are TRBV7-2 and TRBJ2-7; 8 nucleotides agree with TRBD1. Germline V gives CDR1 SGHTA, CDR2 FQGNSA. The CDR3 is 14 residues long. The trim removed 4 bases at V and 6 bases at J, leaving 8 bases unmatched. CDR3: CASSSIGQGTEQYF. The CDR3 DNA reads TGTGCCAGCAGCTCCATTGGACAGGGAACCGAGCAGTACTTC.

On this clonotype: Given a much more abundant clone one base away, this may be a read error. This sequence joins TRBV12-3 or TRBV12-4 and TRBJ2-3; TRBD2 aligns across 9 bases. The CDR3 sequence is 15 residues long. The J segment lost 4 bases and the V segment lost 2 bases, leaving 4 bases of the junction unmatched. The CDR3: CASSLLAGSADTQYF. Here the CDR3 DNA reads TGTGCCAGCAGTTTACTAGCGGGGAGCGCAGATACGCAGTATTTT.

This clonotype has a count of ten or more. The CDR3 nucleotides read TGTGCCAGCAGCCTAGGACAGGCCCCCTACGAGCAGTACTTC. This gives the protein CASSLGQAPYEQYF. J is TRBJ2-7 and V is TRBV9; the match to TRBD1 covers 7 bases. Germline V gives CDR1 SGDLS, CDR2 YYNGEE. The V gene end was trimmed by 4 bases and the J gene end by 2 bases; junction bases not matched to a gene: 6. This CDR3 has 14 amino acids.

The V gene is TRBV24-1, the J gene TRBJ2-1, with 9 bases lining up with TRBD1. Germline CDR1 is KGHDR and CDR2 is SFDVKD. This CDR3 has 16 amino acids. Trimming took 1 base from V and 4 from J; bases not matched to a gene: 4. The CDR3 is CATSDLGTGQYNEQFF. For the CDR3, the DNA is TGTGCCACCAGTGATTTAGGGACAGGGCAGTACAATGAGCAGTTCTTC.

The V call is TRBV20-1, the J call TRBJ1-1; weak D call: TRBD1 (5 bases). The V end was cut by 0 bases, the J end by 0 bases, with 17 bases between. From germline, CDR1 is DFQATT and CDR2 SNEGSKA (reference sequence). The CDR3 is made up of 17 amino acids. CDR3 loop: CSARDLRGGGMNTEAFF. The CDR3 DNA sequence: TGCAGTGCTAGAGATCTGAGGGGAGGAGGGATGAACACTGAAGCTTTCTTT.

This chain joins TRBV19 and TRBJ2-1; D gene unclear. The CDR3 has 15 residues. V shed 3 bases and J shed 0 bases, with 9 bases lying between them. The V gene's germline CDR1 is LNHDA and CDR2 SQIVND (reference sequence). CDR3 sequence: CASSMMRSSYNEQFF. The CDR3 DNA sequence: TGTGCCAGTAGTATGATGCGGAGCTCCTACAATGAGCAGTTCTTC.

The genes are TRBV20-1 and TRBJ2-1; 10 bases fit TRBD2. The CDR3 has 15 amino acids. J was trimmed by 7 bases and V by 6 bases; bases with no gene match: 12. The germline V gene has CDR1 DFQATT and CDR2 SNEGSKA (reference sequence). The CDR3 bases are TGCAGTGCATTTTCCTTAGCGGGGGGTTTTAATGAGCAGTTCTTC. Its protein product is CSAFSLAGGFNEQFF.

This clonotype was observed once. This chain connects TRBV20-1 to TRBJ2-7; TRBD2 agrees at 9 bases. Germline V gene sequence: CDR1 DFQATT, CDR2 SNEGSKA (reference sequence). CDR3 length: 12 amino acids. The junction had 6 bases not matched to a gene; V was cut back by 4 bases and J by 8 bases. As DNA, the CDR3 is TGCAGTGCTAAGGGCGGGGGGGCCCAGCAGTACTTC. It translates to CSAKGGGAQQYF.

The chain employs TRBV24-1 and TRBJ2-7; no clear D gene. Germline V CDR1 and CDR2: KGHDR, SFDVKD. Trimming left V 7 bases short and J 4 bases short, with 13 bases between. The CDR3 extends over 13 amino acids. The CDR3 here is CATRGRNLYEQYF. CDR3 in DNA: TGTGCCACCAGGGGCCGGAACCTTTACGAGCAGTACTTC.

This clonotype showed up just a few times. The J gene is TRBJ2-5, the V gene TRBV7-3; the D is unclear. V lost 0 bases and J 7 bases, leaving 9 bases between the germline ends. Germline loops: CDR1 SGHTA, CDR2 FQGTGA. The CDR3 extends over 13 amino acids. CDR3 sequence: CASSLTPGGTQYF. CDR3 coding DNA: TGTGCCAGCAGCTTAACGCCGGGCGGGACCCAGTACTTC.

This clonotype was observed a few times. In nucleotides, the CDR3 is TGTGCCACCAGCAGCTTAGCGGGGACCCACCCCTACGAGCAGTACTTC. Translated, it gives CATSSLAGTHPYEQYF. This chain uses TRBV15 with TRBJ2-7; 8 bases agree with TRBD2. The trim removed 3 bases at V and 2 bases at J, leaving 9 bases unmatched. Germline values: CDR1 LNHNV, CDR2 YYDKDF (reference sequence). This CDR3 spans 16 amino acids.

Details on this clonotype: A junction boundary mismatches the germline segment, possibly from a read error. V and J are TRBV7-9 and TRBJ1-1, with a tentative D call TRBD1 (5 bases). Germline-derived CDR1 and CDR2 are SEHNR and FQNEAQ (reference sequence). The CDR3 is 14 amino acids. CDR3 sequence: CASGFSPGTFEAFF. The CDR3, as DNA: TGTGCCAGCGGCTTTTCCCCCGGGACGTTTGAAGCTTTCTTT.

About this clonotype itself: At one end the junction does not follow the germline gene, possibly because of a read error. The CDR3, as DNA: TGCGCCAGCAGCTTAGCGGCAGGGCGGAACACTGAAGCTTTCTTT. Translation gives CASSLAAGRNTEAFF. This sequence joins TRBV7-2 and TRBJ1-1, with TRBD1 as a possible D gene (5 bases). CDR3 length: 15 residues. The germline V gene encodes CDR1 SGHTA and CDR2 FQGNSA.

As to this clonotype: A single base separates this from a much larger clone, so it may be a read error. V gene TRBV12-3 or TRBV12-4 combines with J gene TRBJ2-7, with 7 nucleotides matching TRBD1. The length of the CDR3 is 22 residues. V dropped 6 bases and J dropped 0; count of bases not matched to a gene: 29. Written as DNA, the CDR3 is TGTGCCAGCAGCTTTTCGCTGACAACAGGGGACGAACCAAGCCCTATCTCCTACGAGCAGTACTTC. Translation: CASSFSLTTGDEPSPISYEQYF.

The DNA of the CDR3 is TGTGCCAGCAGTGACAGGGGGCTCGGAAAACTGTTTTTT. Its translation: CASSDRGLGKLFF. This sequence joins TRBV6-5 and TRBJ1-4; 10 bases are a match to TRBD1. V trimming: 5 bases; J trimming: 10 bases; junction bases outside the gene matches: 4. The CDR3 loop spans 13 amino acids. Germline loops: CDR1 MNHEY, CDR2 SVGAGI.

This clonotype was observed many times. The chain uses TRBV10-3 and TRBJ2-3; perhaps TRBD2 as D (5 bases). The ends were cut back, 3 bases at V and 4 bases at J, with 8 bases in the middle. This CDR3 has 13 amino acids. Germline CDR1 ENHRY, CDR2 SYGVKD. The CDR3 region is CAISDDYADTQYF. The CDR3 DNA follows: TGTGCCATCAGTGATGACTATGCAGATACGCAGTATTTT.

The V gene is TRBV29-1, the J gene TRBJ2-3, with 9 bases aligning to TRBD2. V dropped 8 bases and J dropped 4; count of bases not matched to a gene: 10. The CDR3 spans 14 residues. Germline V gene lookup returns CDR1 SQVTM and CDR2 ANQGSEA. The CDR3 is CSHGGGGVSDTQYF. The CDR3 nucleotides read TGCAGCCATGGCGGGGGGGGGGTGTCAGATACGCAGTATTTT.

The chain has TRBV12-3 or TRBV12-4 and TRBJ1-1; D gene unclear. V lost 3 bases, J lost 1 base, and 6 bases lay in between. This CDR3 has 13 amino acids. The CDR3 loop is CASSFEGNTEAFF. CDR3 nucleotide sequence: TGTGCCAGCAGTTTTGAGGGGAACACTGAAGCTTTCTTT.

The V and J genes are TRBV9 and TRBJ2-6; no clear D. This CDR3 contains 15 residues. Trimming shortened V by 3 bases and J by 0 bases, and 7 bases separated the two germline ends. Germline V gene lookup returns CDR1 SGDLS and CDR2 YYNGEE. CDR3 amino acids: CASSAPGSGANVLTF. CDR3 bases: TGTGCCAGCAGCGCCCCCGGCTCTGGGGCCAACGTCCTGACTTTC.

The sample holds many counts of this clonotype. Here the CDR3 DNA reads TGCGCCAGCAGCCAAAGGCTAGCGGGGCACACAGATACGCAGTATTTT. Its protein is CASSQRLAGHTDTQYF. The V call is TRBV4-1, the J call TRBJ2-3, with 9 bases aligning to TRBD2. The J segment lost 2 bases and the V segment lost 2 bases, leaving 5 bases of the junction unmatched. Germline V gene lookup returns CDR1 MGHRA and CDR2 YSYEKL. The CDR3 loop spans 16 amino acids.

The chain uses TRBV9 and TRBJ1-5; D not resolved. Between the trimmed V and J ends, which lost 1 base and 2 bases, there was a span of 10 bases. The CDR3 is 15 residues long. CDR1 SGDLS and CDR2 YYNGEE come from the germline V gene. In DNA, the CDR3 is TGTGCCAGCAGCGTAACCACCGATCGCAATCAGCCCCAGCATTTT. Protein sequence: CASSVTTDRNQPQHF.

The rearrangement links TRBV12-3 or TRBV12-4 to TRBJ1-1; 7 nucleotides match TRBD1. V shed 3 bases, J shed 3 bases, and the junction held 1 base outside the gene matches. CDR3 size: 13 residues. CDR3 residues: CASSLGQYTEAFF. The CDR3 coding sequence is TGTGCCAGCAGTTTGGGACAGTACACTGAAGCTTTCTTT.

As regards this clonotype: An end of the junction differs from the germline gene, which may be a read error. This chain uses TRBV10-2 with TRBJ2-2, with D perhaps TRBD1 or TRBD2 (5 bases each). This CDR3 is built from 8 residues. Germline loops: CDR1 WSHSY, CDR2 SAAADI. The CDR3 nucleotides read TGCGCCAGCGGGGGGCTGTTTTTT. It is translated as CASGGLFF.

In this sample, this clonotype turned up many times. V is TRBV10-1 and J is TRBJ2-7; the match to TRBD2 covers 9 bases. V trimming: 5 bases; J trimming: 2 bases; junction bases outside the gene matches: 4. Germline V gene lookup returns CDR1 WNHNN and CDR2 SYGVQD (reference sequence). The CDR3 is 14 amino acids. The CDR3 coding sequence is TGCGCCAGCAGTCCTAGCGGGACCACCTACGAGCAGTACTTC. Translating gives CASSPSGTTYEQYF.

The chain recombines TRBV4-2 with TRBJ2-3; unclear D gene. Near its end, the DNA agrees better with TRBJ1-5, so the J call may be wrong. Germline loops: CDR1 LGHNA, CDR2 YNFKEQ. The CDR3 totals 14 residues. CDR3 in amino acids: CASSQTSGTDTQHF. DNA of the CDR3: TGTGCCAGCAGCCAGACGTCCGGCACAGATACGCAGCATTTT.

This sequence joins TRBV2 and TRBJ1-4; no definite D call. CDR1 and CDR2 from the germline V gene are SNHLY and FYNNEI. This CDR3 is 13 amino acids long. V gave up 8 bases and J gave up 5 bases, with 12 bases separating them. The DNA for the CDR3 is TGTGCCAGCTCCGCCCAACTGAATGAAAAACTGTTTTTT. Encoded protein: CASSAQLNEKLFF.

A remark on this clonotype: At one of its ends the junction is not consistent with the germline gene, which may arise from a read error. The chain recombines TRBV7-7 with TRBJ2-1; the D is unclear. The CDR3 has 14 amino acids. Germline V gene sequence: CDR1 SSHAT, CDR2 FNYEAQ (reference sequence). In DNA, the CDR3 is TGTGCTAGCAGCTTAGGGCAGCCGAACAATGAGCAGTTCTTC. Translated: CASSLGQPNNEQFF.

The chain uses TRBV15 and TRBJ2-2; a weak D match, TRBD1 (5 bases). Germline-derived CDR1 and CDR2 are LNHNV and YYDKDF (reference sequence). Trimming took off 5 bases at V and 0 bases at J, with 7 bases between the two ends. The CDR3 has 14 amino acids. This CDR3 is CATSARANTGELFF. For the CDR3, the DNA is TGTGCCACCAGCGCCAGGGCGAACACCGGGGAGCTGTTTTTT.

The chain employs TRBV29-1 and TRBJ2-3; D remains unclear. This CDR3 contains 13 residues. Trimming removed 1 base from V and 7 bases from J, with 12 bases in between. Germline values: CDR1 SQVTM, CDR2 ANQGSEA. The CDR3 loop is CSVEGEKGYTQYF. For the CDR3, the DNA is TGCAGCGTTGAAGGAGAGAAAGGATATACGCAGTATTTT.

The chain carries TRBV5-1 and TRBJ2-5; TRBD2 matches 8 bases. Germline values: CDR1 SGHRS, CDR2 YFSETQ. J gave up 1 base and V 4 bases, and 6 bases lay outside the gene matches. The CDR3 loop spans 15 amino acids. In DNA form, the CDR3 reads TGCGCCAGCAGCCATAGCGGGATGATCCAAGAGACCCAGTACTTC. Amino acids: CASSHSGMIQETQYF.

This chain uses TRBV7-6 with TRBJ2-3, with TRBD2 matching 7 bases. CDR1 is SGHVS and CDR2 is FNYEAQ in the germline V gene. The CDR3 covers 16 residues. With 5 bases clipped from V and 3 bases from J, the junction kept 11 bases outside the gene matches. For the CDR3, the DNA is TGTGCCAGCAGCCAGAAGGGGAGGGGTCTAACAGATACGCAGTATTTT. Translated: CASSQKGRGLTDTQYF.